The source of this TCR beta chain is a study of T-cell reconstitution after alpha-beta-depleted transplantation in children. Unique molecular identifiers were incorporated when the TCRbeta library was constructed. TCRdb ran MiXCR on the PCR reads and lists one entry per CDR3 protein. The sample carries approximately 120,000 distinct CDR3 sequences, roughly 10% recorded once. In regard to this clonotype: Its antigen is not identified.

General study points: Recipient T cells and thymic progenitors that survived gave rise to the high TCRbeta diversity observed at day 60 in some patients. Newly produced T cells mostly provided counts and TCRbeta diversity after one year, as hyperexpanded clones declined. Roughly two months post-transplant, alpha-beta T cells reportedly originated from several hundred graft clones that had expanded.

The V gene lost 3 bases and the J gene lost 5 bases, with 5 bases spanning the gap. The CDR3 spans 11 residues. Germline loops: CDR1 DFQATT, CDR2 SNEGSKA (reference sequence). The clonotype comes from a girl less than two years old who had a stem cell transplant for combined immunodeficiency, so the T cells may come from the graft donor. Sequenced here: PBMCs, mostly from graft donor cells, sampled 180 days after TCRalphabeta/CD19-depleted stem cell transplant. V usage is TRBV20-1 and J usage is TRBJ2-1; possible D gene TRBD1, 5 bases. The CDR3 DNA follows: TGCAGTGCTAGGGGGCACAATGAGCAGTTCTTC. Translation: CSARGHNEQFF.